The sequence of this TCR beta chain was determined in a study of tumor and adjacent non-tumor tissue in lung cancer. This sample's RNA came from whole unsorted tissue. More than 3 cm separated this lung sample from the edge of the tumor. Germline trimming cut 4 bases from V and 5 bases from J; bases unmatched to any gene: 10. CDR3 length: 17 residues. CDR1 is SGHRS, CDR2 YFSETQ, per germline. The library came from three nested PCR rounds adapted from ARM-PCR protocols. MiXCR was run by TCRdb on the multiplex PCR reads, yielding one entry per CDR3 protein. Of 85,000 to 130,000 distinct CDR3 sequences listed, 50% to 70% were seen once; the top ten hold approximately 18%.

J is TRBJ2-5 and V is TRBV5-1, with 14 bases fitting TRBD2. The clonotype was recovered from a man aged 25 to 40 with non-small cell lung cancer. Source material: distant non-tumor lung tissue. In nucleotides, the CDR3 is TGCGCCAGCAGCAAAACCGGGACTAGCGGGAGATGGGAGACCCAGTACTTC. Translated, it gives CASSKTGTSGRWETQYF.